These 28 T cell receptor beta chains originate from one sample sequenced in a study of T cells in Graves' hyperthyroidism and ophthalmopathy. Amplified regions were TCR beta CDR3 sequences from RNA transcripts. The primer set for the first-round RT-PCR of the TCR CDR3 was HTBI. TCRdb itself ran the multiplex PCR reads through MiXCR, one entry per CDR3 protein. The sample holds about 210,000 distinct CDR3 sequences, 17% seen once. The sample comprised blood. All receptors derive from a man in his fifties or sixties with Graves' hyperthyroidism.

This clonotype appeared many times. The CDR3 nucleotides are TGTGCCAGCAGCTCAGGACGGATACCAGAGACCCAGTACTTC. Encoded protein: CASSSGRIPETQYF. V is TRBV7-8 and J is TRBJ2-5; D unresolved. The CDR3 loop spans 14 amino acids. Looked up from germline, CDR1 is SGHVS and CDR2 is FQNEAQ. The V and J ends lost 4 bases and 4 bases respectively, with 13 bases between them.

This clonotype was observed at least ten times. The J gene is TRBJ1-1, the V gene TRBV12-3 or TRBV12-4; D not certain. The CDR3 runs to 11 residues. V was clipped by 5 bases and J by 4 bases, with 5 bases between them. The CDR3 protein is CASSQSTEAFF. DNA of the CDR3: TGTGCCAGCAGTCAGAGCACTGAAGCTTTCTTT.

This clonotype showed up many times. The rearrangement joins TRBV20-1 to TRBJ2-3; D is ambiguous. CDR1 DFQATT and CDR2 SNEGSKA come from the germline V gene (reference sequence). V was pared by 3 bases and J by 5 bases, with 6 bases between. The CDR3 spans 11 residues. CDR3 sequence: CSASREDTQYF. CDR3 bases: TGCAGTGCTAGTAGGGAAGATACGCAGTATTTT.

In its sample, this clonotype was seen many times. The CDR3 region is CASSLTLGSDEQFF. Here the CDR3 DNA reads TGCGCCAGCAGTCTGACTCTTGGGAGCGATGAGCAGTTCTTC. This chain connects TRBV10-1 to TRBJ2-1; D perhaps matches TRBD2 (5 bases). The CDR3 covers 14 residues. V shed 5 bases and J shed 8 bases, with 16 bases lying between them. Germline CDR1 reads WNHNN; CDR2 reads SYGVQD (reference sequence).

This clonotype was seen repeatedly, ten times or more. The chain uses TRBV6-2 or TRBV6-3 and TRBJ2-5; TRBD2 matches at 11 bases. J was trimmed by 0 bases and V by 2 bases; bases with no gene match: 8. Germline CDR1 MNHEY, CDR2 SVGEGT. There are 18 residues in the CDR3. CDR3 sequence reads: CASSYPAIAGGYQETQYF. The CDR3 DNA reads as TGTGCCAGCAGTTACCCCGCCATAGCGGGAGGGTACCAAGAGACCCAGTACTTC.

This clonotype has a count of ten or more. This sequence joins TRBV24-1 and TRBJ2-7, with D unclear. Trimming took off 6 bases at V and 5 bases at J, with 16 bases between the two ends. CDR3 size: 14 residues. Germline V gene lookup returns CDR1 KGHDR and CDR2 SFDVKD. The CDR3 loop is CATSPGPGAHEQYF. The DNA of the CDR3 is TGTGCCACCAGTCCCGGTCCTGGTGCCCACGAGCAGTACTTC.

Here the CDR3 DNA reads TGTGCCAGCAGCTTGGATCCTCCGGGGCGCACCGGGGAGCTGTTTTTT. Its translation: CASSLDPPGRTGELFF. The rearrangement joins TRBV5-4 to TRBJ2-2; D is perhaps TRBD1 or TRBD2 (5 bases each). Trimming took 0 bases from V and 4 from J, leaving 13 bases between them. Per the germline V gene, CDR1 is SGHNT and CDR2 is YYREEE (reference sequence). The CDR3 consists of 16 residues.

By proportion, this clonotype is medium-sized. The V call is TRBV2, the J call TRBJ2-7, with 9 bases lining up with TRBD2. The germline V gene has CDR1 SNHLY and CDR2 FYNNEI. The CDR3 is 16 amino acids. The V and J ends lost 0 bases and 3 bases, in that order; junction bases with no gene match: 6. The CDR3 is CASSEASLSGSYEQYF. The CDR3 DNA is TGTGCCAGCAGTGAAGCCTCCCTTAGCGGGAGCTACGAGCAGTACTTC.

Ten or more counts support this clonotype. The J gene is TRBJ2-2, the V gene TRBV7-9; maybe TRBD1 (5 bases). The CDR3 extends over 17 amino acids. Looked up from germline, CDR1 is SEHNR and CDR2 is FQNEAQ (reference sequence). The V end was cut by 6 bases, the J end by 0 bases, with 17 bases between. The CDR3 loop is CASSFTTGYANTGELFF. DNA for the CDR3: TGTGCCAGCAGTTTTACTACAGGATACGCGAACACCGGGGAGCTGTTTTTT. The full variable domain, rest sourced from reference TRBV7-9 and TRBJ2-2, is DTGVSQNPRHKITKRGQNVTFRCDPISEHNRLYWYRQTLGQGPEFLTYFQNEAQLEKSRLLSDRFSAERPKGSFSTLEIQRTEQGDSAMYLCASSFTTGYANTGELFFGEGSRLTVL.

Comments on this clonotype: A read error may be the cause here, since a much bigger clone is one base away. CDR3 sequence: CASSTTSGRTDTQHF. The CDR3 DNA sequence: TGTGCCAGCAGTACGACTAGCGGGAGAACAGATACGCAGCATTTT. The genes are TRBV12-3 or TRBV12-4 and TRBJ2-3, with no clear D. The DNA end is more similar to TRBJ1-5, so the J call may be wrong. The CDR3 has 15 residues.

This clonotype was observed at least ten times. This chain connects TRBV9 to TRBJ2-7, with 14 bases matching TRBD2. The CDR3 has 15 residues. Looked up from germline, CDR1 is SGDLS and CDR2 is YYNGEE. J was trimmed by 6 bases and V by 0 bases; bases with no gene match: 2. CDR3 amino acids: CASSVGLAGGTEQYF. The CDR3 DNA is TGTGCCAGCAGCGTAGGACTAGCGGGAGGGACCGAGCAGTACTTC.

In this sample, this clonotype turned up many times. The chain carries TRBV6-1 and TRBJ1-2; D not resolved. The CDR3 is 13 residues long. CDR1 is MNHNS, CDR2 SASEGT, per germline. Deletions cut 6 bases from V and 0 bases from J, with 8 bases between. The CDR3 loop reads CASRETPNYGYTF. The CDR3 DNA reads TGTGCCAGCAGGGAAACACCTAACTATGGCTACACCTTC.

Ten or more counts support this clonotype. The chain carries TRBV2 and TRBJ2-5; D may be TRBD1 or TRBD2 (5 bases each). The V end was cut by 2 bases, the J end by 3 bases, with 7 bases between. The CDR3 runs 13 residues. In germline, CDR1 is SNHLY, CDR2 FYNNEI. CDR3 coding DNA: TGTGCCAGCAGTGAATTGGGGGAAGAGACCCAGTACTTC. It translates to CASSELGEETQYF. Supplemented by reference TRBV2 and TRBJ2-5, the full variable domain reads EPEVTQTPSHQVTQMGQEVILRCVPISNHLYFYWYRQILGQKVEFLVSFYNNEISEKSEIFDDQFSVERPDGSNFTLKIRSTKLEDSAMYFCASSELGEETQYFGPGTRLLVL.

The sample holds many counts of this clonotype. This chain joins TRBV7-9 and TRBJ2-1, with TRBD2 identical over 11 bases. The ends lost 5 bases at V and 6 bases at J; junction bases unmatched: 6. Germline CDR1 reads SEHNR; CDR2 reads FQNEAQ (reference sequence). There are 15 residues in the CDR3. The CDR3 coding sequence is TGTGCCAGCAGCCTCACTAGCGGGAGACTCAATGAGCAGTTCTTC. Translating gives CASSLTSGRLNEQFF.

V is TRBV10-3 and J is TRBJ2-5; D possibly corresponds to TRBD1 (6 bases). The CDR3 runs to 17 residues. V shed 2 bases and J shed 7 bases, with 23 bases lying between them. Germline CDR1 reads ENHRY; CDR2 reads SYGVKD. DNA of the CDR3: TGTGCCATCAGTGAGGTGAAGGGGGAATTTCTTAAAGGGACCCAGTACTTC. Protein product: CAISEVKGEFLKGTQYF.

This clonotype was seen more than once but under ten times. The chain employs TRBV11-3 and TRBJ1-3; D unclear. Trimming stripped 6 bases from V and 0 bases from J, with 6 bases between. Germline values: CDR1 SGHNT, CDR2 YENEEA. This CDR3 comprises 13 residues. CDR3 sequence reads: CASREDSGNTIYF. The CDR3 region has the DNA TGTGCCAGCAGAGAGGACTCTGGAAACACCATATATTTT.

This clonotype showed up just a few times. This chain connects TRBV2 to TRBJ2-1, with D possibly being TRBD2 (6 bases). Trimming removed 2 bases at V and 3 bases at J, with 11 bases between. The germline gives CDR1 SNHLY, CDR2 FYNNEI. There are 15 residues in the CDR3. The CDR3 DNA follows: TGTGCCAGCAGTGAATGGGACTCGAACTACAATGAGCAGTTCTTC. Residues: CASSEWDSNYNEQFF.

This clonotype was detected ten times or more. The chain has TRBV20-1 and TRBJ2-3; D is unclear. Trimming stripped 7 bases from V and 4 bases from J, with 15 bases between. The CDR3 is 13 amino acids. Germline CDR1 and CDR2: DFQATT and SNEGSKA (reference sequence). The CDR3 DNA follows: TGCAGTGGGGCGTGGGTCGGGTCAGATACGCAGTATTTT. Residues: CSGAWVGSDTQYF.

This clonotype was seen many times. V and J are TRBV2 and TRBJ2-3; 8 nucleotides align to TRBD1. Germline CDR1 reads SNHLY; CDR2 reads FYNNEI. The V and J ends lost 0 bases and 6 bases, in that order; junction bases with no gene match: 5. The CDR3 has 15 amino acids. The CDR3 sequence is CASSEASRGPDTQYF. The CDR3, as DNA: TGTGCCAGCAGTGAAGCAAGCAGGGGGCCGGATACGCAGTATTTT.

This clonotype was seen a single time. The CDR3 nucleotides are TGTGCCAGCAGTTTAGGGGTTCTAGCGGGAGCAGAATACAATGAGCAGTTCTTC. Its protein product is CASSLGVLAGAEYNEQFF. The chain has TRBV12-3 or TRBV12-4 and TRBJ2-1; 10 bases are a match to TRBD2. Germline trimming cut 1 base from V and 4 bases from J; bases unmatched to any gene: 10. CDR3 length equals 18 residues.

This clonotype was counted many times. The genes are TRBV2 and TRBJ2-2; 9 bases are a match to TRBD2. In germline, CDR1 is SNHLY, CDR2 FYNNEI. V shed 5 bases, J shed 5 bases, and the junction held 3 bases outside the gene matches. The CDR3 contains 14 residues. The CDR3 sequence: CASSLAGQTGELFF. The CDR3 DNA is TGTGCCAGCAGTCTAGCGGGACAAACCGGGGAGCTGTTTTTT.

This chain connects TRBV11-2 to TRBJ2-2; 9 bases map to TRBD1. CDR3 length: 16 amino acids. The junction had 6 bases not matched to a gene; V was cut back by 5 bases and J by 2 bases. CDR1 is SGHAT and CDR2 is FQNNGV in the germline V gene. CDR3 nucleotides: TGTGCCAGCAGCCTCGGACAGGGGAGAAACACCGGGGAGCTGTTTTTT. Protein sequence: CASSLGQGRNTGELFF.

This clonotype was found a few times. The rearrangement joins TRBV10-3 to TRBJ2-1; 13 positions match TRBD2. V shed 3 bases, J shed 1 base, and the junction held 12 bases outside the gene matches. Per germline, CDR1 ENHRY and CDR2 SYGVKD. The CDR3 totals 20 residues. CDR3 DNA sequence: TGTGCCATCAGTGATCGGACTAGCGGGAGAGGGTCAGTTTCCTACAATGAGCAGTTCTTC. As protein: CAISDRTSGRGSVSYNEQFF.

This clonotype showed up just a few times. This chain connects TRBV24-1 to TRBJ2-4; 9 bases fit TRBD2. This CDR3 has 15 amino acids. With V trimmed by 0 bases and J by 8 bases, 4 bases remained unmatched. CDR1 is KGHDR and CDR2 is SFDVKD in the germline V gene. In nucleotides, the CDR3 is TGTGCCACCAGTGATTTGGGAGCGGGAGGCTACATTCAGTACTTC. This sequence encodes CATSDLGAGGYIQYF.

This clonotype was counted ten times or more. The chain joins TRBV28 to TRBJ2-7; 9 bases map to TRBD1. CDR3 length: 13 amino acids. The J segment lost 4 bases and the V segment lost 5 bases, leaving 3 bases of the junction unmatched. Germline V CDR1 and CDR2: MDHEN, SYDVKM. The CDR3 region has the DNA TGTGCCAGCAGTCCCGGGACAGGGTACGAGCAGTACTTC. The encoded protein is CASSPGTGYEQYF.

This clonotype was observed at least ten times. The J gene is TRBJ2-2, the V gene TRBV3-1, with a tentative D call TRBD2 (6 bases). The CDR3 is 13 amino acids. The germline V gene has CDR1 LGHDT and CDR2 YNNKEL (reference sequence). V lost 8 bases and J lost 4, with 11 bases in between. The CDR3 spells CASLLAGTGELFF. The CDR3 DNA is TGTGCCAGCCTACTAGCTGGCACCGGGGAGCTGTTTTTT.

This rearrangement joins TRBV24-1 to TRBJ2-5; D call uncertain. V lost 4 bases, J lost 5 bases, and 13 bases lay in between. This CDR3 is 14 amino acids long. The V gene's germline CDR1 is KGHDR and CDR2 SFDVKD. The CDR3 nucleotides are TGTGCCACCAGTGACCCAAGGGTTTCGGAGACCCAGTACTTC. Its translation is CATSDPRVSETQYF.

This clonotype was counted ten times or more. The CDR3 DNA follows: TGTGCCAGCAGCCCCAGGGATGACGAGCAGTACTTC. Residues: CASSPRDDEQYF. This chain connects TRBV7-2 to TRBJ2-7; D is possibly TRBD1 (5 bases). CDR1 is SGHTA and CDR2 is FQGNSA in the germline V gene. The CDR3 loop spans 12 amino acids. Trimming left V 5 bases short and J 5 bases short, with 10 bases between.